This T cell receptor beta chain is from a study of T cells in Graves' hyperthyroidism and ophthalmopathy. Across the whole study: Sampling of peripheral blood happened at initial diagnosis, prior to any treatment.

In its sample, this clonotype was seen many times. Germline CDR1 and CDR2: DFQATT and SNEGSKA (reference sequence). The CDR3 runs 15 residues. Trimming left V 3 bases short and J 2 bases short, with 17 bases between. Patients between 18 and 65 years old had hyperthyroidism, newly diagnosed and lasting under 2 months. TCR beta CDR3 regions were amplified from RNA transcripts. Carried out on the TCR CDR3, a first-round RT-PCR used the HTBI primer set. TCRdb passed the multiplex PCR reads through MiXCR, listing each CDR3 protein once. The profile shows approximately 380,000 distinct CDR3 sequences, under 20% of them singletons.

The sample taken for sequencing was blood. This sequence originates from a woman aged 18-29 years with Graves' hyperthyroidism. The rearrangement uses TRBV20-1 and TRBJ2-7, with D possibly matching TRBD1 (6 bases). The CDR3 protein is CSARGPRGWAYEQYF. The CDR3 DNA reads TGCAGTGCTAGGGGACCCAGGGGTTGGGCCTACGAGCAGTACTTC.